This T cell receptor (beta chain) was captured by sequencing in a study of T-cell reconstitution after alpha-beta-depleted transplantation in children. Study-level points and caveats: T-cell counts and diversity were attributed mostly to newly produced T cells one year after transplant. The origin of alpha-beta T cells about two months after transplant was reportedly several hundred expanded graft clones. Surviving recipient cells, namely T cells and thymic progenitors, were the source of high day-60 TCRbeta diversity in some patients.

This clonotype was picked up a small number of times. Its specificity is not known. The germline V and J ends were trimmed by 7 bases and 8 bases, with 16 bases remaining between them. There are 13 residues in the CDR3. The TCRbeta library was prepared with unique molecular identifiers. Each CDR3 protein gets one entry after TCRdb re-called the PCR reads with MiXCR. This sample has under 150,000 distinct CDR3 sequences; around a tenth occur once, and the top ten carry 24%. This TCR derives from a girl less than two years old who had a stem cell transplant for combined immunodeficiency, so the T cells may come from the graft donor. The rearrangement links TRBV12-3 or TRBV12-4 to TRBJ2-3; D may be TRBD2 (7 bases). This material consisted of PBMCs, mostly from graft donor cells, taken 180 days after TCRalphabeta/CD19-depleted stem cell transplant. The CDR3: CASTMGGAGTQYF. CDR3 sequence (DNA): TGTGCCAGCACCATGGGGGGGGCTGGTACGCAGTATTTT.